These 14 T cell receptor beta chains originate from one sample sequenced in a study of blood T cell repertoires in COVID-19. Sequencing used immunoSEQ multiplex PCR; TCRdb keeps in-frame clones, though not all of them. The sample has under 150,000 clones, around 83% seen once; the top ten hold around 5.4%. The sequenced material came from PBMCs or T cells enriched from blood (not recorded which). The source of these receptors is a woman aged 45 to 65 who had been exposed to COVID-19.

The V gene is TRBV4-3, the J gene TRBJ2-2, with TRBD1 matching over 9 bases. Germline V gives CDR1 LGHNA, CDR2 YSLEER. The trim removed 3 bases at V and 1 base at J, leaving 3 bases unmatched. This CDR3 spans 16 amino acids. The CDR3 here is CASSQRTGVNTGELFF. In DNA form, the CDR3 reads TGCGCCAGCAGCCAGCGGACAGGGGTGAACACCGGGGAGCTGTTTTTT.

The V call is TRBV14, the J call TRBJ2-2; 9 nucleotides agree with TRBD1. The CDR3 is 17 amino acids. V shed 4 bases and J 4 bases; nucleotides not matched to a gene: 10. Germline V gene lookup returns CDR1 SGHDN and CDR2 FVKESK. CDR3 residues: CASSLGPGTGSTGELFF. In nucleotides, the CDR3 is TGTGCCAGCAGCCTAGGGCCGGGGACAGGGAGCACCGGGGAGCTGTTTTTT.

This chain links TRBV11-2 with TRBJ2-5; 16 bases are shared with TRBD2. Germline CDR1 is SGHAT and CDR2 is FQNNGV. This CDR3 contains 16 residues. V gave up 5 bases and J gave up 7 bases; unmatched junction bases: 7. CDR3 nucleotides: TGTGCCAGCAGCCCAGCAGGGACTAGCGGGAGGGGGACCCAGTACTTC. It translates to CASSPAGTSGRGTQYF.

The V call is TRBV5-5, the J call TRBJ2-5, with TRBD2 as a possible D gene (6 bases). The ends were cut back, 0 bases at V and 5 bases at J, with 8 bases in the middle. Looked up from germline, CDR1 is SGHKS and CDR2 is YYEKEE (reference sequence). The CDR3 is 13 residues long. The CDR3 sequence is CASSLASVETQYF. CDR3 in DNA: TGTGCCAGCAGCTTGGCTAGCGTCGAGACCCAGTACTTC.

CDR3 DNA sequence: TGCAGCGTTGCTCCCCCCAGGGCTGGCTATGGCTACACCTTC. Amino acid sequence: CSVAPPRAGYGYTF. The chain couples TRBV29-1 to TRBJ1-2; possible D gene TRBD1, 5 bases. Germline CDR1 reads SQVTM; CDR2 reads ANQGSEA. V was shortened by 4 bases and J by 4 bases, with 16 bases between the two germline ends. There are 14 residues in the CDR3.

The chain links TRBV4-3 to TRBJ1-4; no reliable D call. CDR1 LGHNA and CDR2 YSLEER come from the germline V gene. V was trimmed by 0 bases and J by 0 bases, leaving 11 bases between them. CDR3 length equals 17 residues. The chain's CDR3 is CASSQDRPSATNEKLFF. DNA for the CDR3: TGCGCCAGCAGCCAAGACAGGCCAAGTGCAACTAATGAAAAACTGTTTTTT.

V gene TRBV10-3 combines with J gene TRBJ2-1, with 8 bases matching TRBD1. Per the germline V gene, CDR1 is ENHRY and CDR2 is SYGVKD. V lost 6 bases, J lost 9 bases, and 10 bases stayed unmatched. This CDR3 has 14 amino acids. CDR3 sequence: CAISTDRVNGEQFF. CDR3 in DNA: TGTGCCATCAGCACGGACAGGGTGAACGGTGAGCAGTTCTTC.

This clone occurred once. The rearrangement links TRBV7-3 to TRBJ2-1; TRBD2 matches at 9 bases. CDR1 SGHTA and CDR2 FQGTGA come from the germline V gene. V was pared by 1 base and J by 9 bases, with 4 bases of the junction left unmatched. The length of the CDR3 is 14 residues. CDR3 protein: CASSLRGSGGEQFF. CDR3 bases: TGTGCCAGCAGCTTAAGGGGTAGCGGGGGTGAGCAGTTCTTC.

The gene calls are TRBV4-3 and TRBJ2-2; TRBD2 aligns across 7 bases. CDR3 length: 16 residues. Trimming removed 0 bases from V and 4 bases from J; junction bases left unmatched: 5. Per the germline V gene, CDR1 is LGHNA and CDR2 is YSLEER. The DNA for the CDR3 is TGCGCCAGCAGCCAAGAAATGGGGGGGAGCACCGGGGAGCTGTTTTTT. Its protein is CASSQEMGGSTGELFF.

The chain uses TRBV19 and TRBJ1-4, with D possibly being TRBD1 (5 bases). Trimming left V 5 bases short and J 8 bases short, with 15 bases between. Looked up from germline, CDR1 is LNHDA and CDR2 is SQIVND (reference sequence). The CDR3 loop spans 14 amino acids. The CDR3 loop is CASSQGRGREKLFF. CDR3 sequence (DNA): TGTGCCAGTAGTCAGGGCCGAGGGAGGGAAAAACTGTTTTTT.

V gene TRBV6-2 or TRBV6-3 combines with J gene TRBJ2-7, with D hard to call. The CDR3 extends over 12 amino acids. The germline gives CDR1 MNHEY, CDR2 SVGEGT. V lost 3 bases to trimming and J lost 2 bases, with 5 bases between them. Here the CDR3 reads CASSYNAYEQYF. Here the CDR3 DNA reads TGTGCCAGCAGTTATAATGCCTACGAGCAGTACTTC.

The V gene is TRBV19, the J gene TRBJ2-1, with D maybe TRBD2 (6 bases). CDR1 LNHDA and CDR2 SQIVND come from the germline V gene (reference sequence). Trimming removed 7 bases at V and 4 bases at J, with 14 bases between. This CDR3 region has 14 residues. This CDR3 reads CASKRRDLYNEQFF. In nucleotides, the CDR3 is TGTGCCAGTAAGAGGCGGGACCTTTACAATGAGCAGTTCTTC.

This chain links TRBV19 with TRBJ1-1; the D gene is possibly TRBD1 (5 bases). Germline V gene lookup returns CDR1 LNHDA and CDR2 SQIVND (reference sequence). This CDR3 comprises 15 residues. Trimming stripped 0 bases from V and 6 bases from J, with 14 bases between. CDR3 sequence: CASSIEEGRGAEAFF. Here the CDR3 DNA reads TGTGCCAGTAGTATAGAAGAAGGGCGGGGCGCTGAAGCTTTCTTT.

The chain is built from TRBV12-5 and TRBJ1-2, with 12 bases lining up with TRBD1. Germline trimming cut 2 bases from V and 0 bases from J; bases unmatched to any gene: 4. The CDR3 has 17 residues. Germline V gene lookup returns CDR1 LGHNT and CDR2 FRNRAP. CDR3 amino acids: CASGLTGTGGANYGYTF. In nucleotides, the CDR3 is TGTGCTAGTGGTTTGACCGGGACAGGGGGCGCTAACTATGGCTACACCTTC.